This TCR beta chain emerged from a study of shared clonotypes between healthy human individuals. Germline V gene data show CDR1 as MNHEY and CDR2 as SMNVEV (reference sequence). V shed 5 bases, J shed 6 bases, and the junction held 4 bases outside the gene matches. The CDR3 has 14 amino acids. Naive-designated CD8 cells lacked CD45RO, were positively enriched for CCR7, and omitted terminally differentiated effector memory CD45RA+ cells. Every contributor of samples was a Caucasian grown-up residing in Nashville, Tennessee. Worth noting for this clone: Its antigen remains unknown.

Study results and limitations: What rarefaction showed was incomplete sorted-subset sequencing despite large depth.

Sequenced by immunoSEQ multiplex PCR; TCRdb stores in-frame clones only, minus some. The sample contains about 820,000 clones, about 92% of which appear only once. The clonotype was recovered from a man aged 25-40 years in good health. The chain carries TRBV27 and TRBJ2-3; the match to TRBD2 covers 11 bases. Material: naive CD8+ T cells sorted from blood. CDR3 sequence: CASSPWTSGDTQYF. CDR3 DNA: TGTGCCAGCAGTCCCTGGACTAGCGGGGATACGCAGTATTTT.